Here is one T cell receptor beta chain with its context. The sample is drawn from a study of T cells after yellow fever vaccination. V was cut by 6 bases and J by 4 bases, with 12 bases left in between. Per germline, CDR1 MNHNY and CDR2 SVGAGI (reference sequence). This CDR3 comprises 13 residues. TCRdb reprocessed the 5' RACE reads via MiXCR and lists one record per CDR3 protein. The sample records 320,000 or so distinct CDR3 sequences, approximately 8% being singletons. The gene calls are TRBV6-6 and TRBJ2-5, with D possibly TRBD2 on 6 matching bases. The sequence was collected from a young man who received the YFV17D yellow fever vaccine. Specimen: PBMCs, collected around 45 days after the first yellow fever vaccination. The CDR3 DNA reads as TGTGCCAGCAGGGCTAGCGAGGTAGAGACCCAGTACTTC. Translating gives CASRASEVETQYF.